This T cell receptor beta chain was identified in a study of T-cell reconstitution after alpha-beta-depleted transplantation in children. Study-level points and caveats: Surviving recipient T cells and thymic progenitors underlay high day-60 TCRbeta diversity in some patients.

A few counts support this clonotype. Antigen: not known. The germline V gene has CDR1 MNHEY and CDR2 SMNVEV (reference sequence). This CDR3 region has 15 residues. Trimming shortened V by 0 bases and J by 4 bases, and 12 bases separated the two germline ends. A library of TCRbeta sequences, prepared with unique molecular identifiers, was generated. TCRdb analysed the PCR reads with MiXCR anew, one entry per CDR3 protein. The table includes 500,000 to 650,000 distinct CDR3 sequences, around 10% detected once. The sample was PBMCs, mostly from graft donor cells, taken 180 days after TCRalphabeta/CD19-depleted stem cell transplant. The TCR was taken from a female patient between 2 and 15 years old who had a stem cell transplant for aplastic anemia, so the T cells may come from the graft donor. The V and J genes are TRBV27 and TRBJ1-2; TRBD1 might be the D (6 bases). CDR3 amino acids: CASSLSSGAGYGYTF. The CDR3 DNA sequence: TGTGCCAGCAGTTTATCTTCGGGGGCTGGCTATGGCTACACCTTC.